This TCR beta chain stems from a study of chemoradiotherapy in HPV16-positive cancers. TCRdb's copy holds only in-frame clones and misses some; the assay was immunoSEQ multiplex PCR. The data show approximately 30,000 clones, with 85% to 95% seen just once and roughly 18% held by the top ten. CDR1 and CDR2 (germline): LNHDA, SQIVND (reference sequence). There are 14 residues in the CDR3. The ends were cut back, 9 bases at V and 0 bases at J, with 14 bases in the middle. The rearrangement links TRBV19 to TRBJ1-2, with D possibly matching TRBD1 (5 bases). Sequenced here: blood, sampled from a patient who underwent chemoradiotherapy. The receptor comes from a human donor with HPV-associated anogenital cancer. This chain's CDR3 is CASRLVGANYGYTF. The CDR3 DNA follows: TGTGCCAGCCGGCTCGTAGGGGCTAACTATGGCTACACCTTC.